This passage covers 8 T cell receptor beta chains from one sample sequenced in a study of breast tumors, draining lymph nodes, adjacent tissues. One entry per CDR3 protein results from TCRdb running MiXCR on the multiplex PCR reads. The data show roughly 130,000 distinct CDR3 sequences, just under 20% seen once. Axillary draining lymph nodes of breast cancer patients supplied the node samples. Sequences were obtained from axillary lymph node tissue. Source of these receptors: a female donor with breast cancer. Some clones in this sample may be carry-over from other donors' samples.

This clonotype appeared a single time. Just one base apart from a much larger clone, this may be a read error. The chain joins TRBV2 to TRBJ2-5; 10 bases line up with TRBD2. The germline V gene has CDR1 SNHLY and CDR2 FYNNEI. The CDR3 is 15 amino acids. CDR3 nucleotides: TGTGCCAGCAGTGAGCTAGCGGGGGACCAAGAGACCCAGCACTTC. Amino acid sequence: CASSELAGDQETQHF.

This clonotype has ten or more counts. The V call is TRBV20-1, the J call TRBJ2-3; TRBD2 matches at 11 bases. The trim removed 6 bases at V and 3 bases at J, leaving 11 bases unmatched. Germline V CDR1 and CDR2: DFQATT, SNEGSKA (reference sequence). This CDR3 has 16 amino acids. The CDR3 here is CSAPLFSGGGTDTQYF. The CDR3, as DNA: TGCAGTGCCCCTCTCTTTAGCGGGGGGGGGACAGATACGCAGTATTTT.

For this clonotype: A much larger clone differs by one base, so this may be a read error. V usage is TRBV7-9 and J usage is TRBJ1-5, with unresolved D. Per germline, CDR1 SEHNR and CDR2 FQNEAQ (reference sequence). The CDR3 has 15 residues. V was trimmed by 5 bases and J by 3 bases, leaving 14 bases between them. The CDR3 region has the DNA TGTGCCAGCAGCCCCGGCGCGAGCCTCAATCAGCCCCAGCATTTT. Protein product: CASSPGASLNQPQHF.

The CDR3 is CASRGVTEAFF. DNA of the CDR3: TGTGCCAGCAGAGGGGTTACTGAAGCTTTCTTT. The chain recombines TRBV2 with TRBJ1-1, with a tentative D call TRBD1 (5 bases). CDR3 size: 11 residues. V lost 6 bases and J 5 bases, leaving 7 bases between the germline ends. CDR1 SNHLY and CDR2 FYNNEI come from the germline V gene.

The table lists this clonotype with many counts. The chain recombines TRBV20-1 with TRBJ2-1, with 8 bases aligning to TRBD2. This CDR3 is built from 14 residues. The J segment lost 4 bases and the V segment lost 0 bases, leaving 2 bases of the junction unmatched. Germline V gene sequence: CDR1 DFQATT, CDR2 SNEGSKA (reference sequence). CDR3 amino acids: CSAREAGGYNEQFF. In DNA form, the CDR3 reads TGCAGTGCTAGAGAGGCGGGAGGTTACAATGAGCAGTTCTTC.

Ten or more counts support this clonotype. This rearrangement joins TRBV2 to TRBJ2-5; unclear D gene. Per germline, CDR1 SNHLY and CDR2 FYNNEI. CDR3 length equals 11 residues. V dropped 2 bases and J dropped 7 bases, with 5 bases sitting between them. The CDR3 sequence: CASSESGTQYF. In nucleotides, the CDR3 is TGTGCCAGCAGTGAATCGGGGACCCAGTACTTC.

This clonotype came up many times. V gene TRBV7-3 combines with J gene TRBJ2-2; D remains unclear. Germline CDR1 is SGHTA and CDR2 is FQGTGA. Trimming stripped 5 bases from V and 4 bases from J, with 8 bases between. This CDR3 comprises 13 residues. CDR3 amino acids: CASSPSGTGELFF. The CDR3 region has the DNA TGTGCCAGCAGCCCTTCGGGCACCGGGGAGCTGTTTTTT. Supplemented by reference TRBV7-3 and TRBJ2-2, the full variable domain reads GAGVSQTPSNKVTEKGKYVELRCDPISGHTALYWYRQSLGQGPEFLIYFQGTGAADDSGLPNDRFFAVRPEGSVSTLKIQRTERGDSAVYLCASSPSGTGELFFGEGSRLTVL.

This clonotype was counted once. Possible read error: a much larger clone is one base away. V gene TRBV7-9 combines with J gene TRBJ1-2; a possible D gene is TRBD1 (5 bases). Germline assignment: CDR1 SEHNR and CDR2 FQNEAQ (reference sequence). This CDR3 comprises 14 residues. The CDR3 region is CTSSLAGTEGGYTF. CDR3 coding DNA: TGTACCAGCAGCTTAGCAGGGACCGAAGGGGGCTACACCTTC.